Ten or more counts support the clone carrying this TCR beta chain. Investigators prepared the TCR beta libraries by applying iRepertoire HTBI primers and Arm-PCR of CDR3 regions. MiXCR was run by TCRdb on the multiplex PCR reads, yielding one entry per CDR3 protein. This table holds roughly 450,000 distinct CDR3 sequences, 22% found once. The germline V gene encodes CDR1 SGHTA and CDR2 FQGNSA. CDR3 length: 15 residues. Trimming left V 5 bases short and J 3 bases short, with 16 bases between. The entry originates in a study of regulatory T cells in long-lasting Graves disease. Time point described: persistent/refractory GD, antithyroid drugs over 5 years with positive TRAb. Preparation of the TCR library used RNA extracted from PBMCs.

This chain uses TRBV7-2 with TRBJ1-2; D possibly corresponds to TRBD1 (6 bases). The sequences come from peripheral blood mononuclear cells (PBMCs), collected when the disease was refractory, from a patient treated with antithyroid drugs. This TCR was sampled from a female donor with Graves disease. In DNA, the CDR3 is TGTGCCAGCAGCACCCTAGGGGGAGGTCACTATGGCTACACCTTC. Amino acids: CASSTLGGGHYGYTF.